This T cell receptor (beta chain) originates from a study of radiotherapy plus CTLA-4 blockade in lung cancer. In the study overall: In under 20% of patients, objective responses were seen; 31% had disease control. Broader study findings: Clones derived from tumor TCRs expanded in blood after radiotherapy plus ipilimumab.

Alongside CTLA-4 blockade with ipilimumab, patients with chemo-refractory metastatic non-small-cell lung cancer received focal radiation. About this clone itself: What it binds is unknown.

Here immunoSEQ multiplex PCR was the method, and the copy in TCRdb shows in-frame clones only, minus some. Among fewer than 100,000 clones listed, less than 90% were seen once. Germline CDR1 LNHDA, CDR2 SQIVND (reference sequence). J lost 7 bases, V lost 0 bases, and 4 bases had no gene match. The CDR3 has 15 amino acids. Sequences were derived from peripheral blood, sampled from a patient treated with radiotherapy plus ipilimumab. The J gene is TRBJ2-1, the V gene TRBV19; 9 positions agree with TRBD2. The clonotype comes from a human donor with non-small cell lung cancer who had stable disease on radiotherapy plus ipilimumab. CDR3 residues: CASSIDSGRLNEQFF. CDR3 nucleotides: TGTGCCAGTAGTATAGATAGCGGGAGACTTAATGAGCAGTTCTTC.